This TCR beta chain was captured by sequencing in a study of blood T cell repertoires in COVID-19. In the study overall: The United States, Italy and Spain supplied acute and convalescent COVID-19 samples.

Trimming left V 8 bases short and J 4 bases short, with 11 bases between. The germline V gene has CDR1 LGHNT and CDR2 FRNRAP. The CDR3 extends over 13 amino acids. As originally analysed: Scientists estimated how many nucleated cells there were by amplifying reference gene primers. Profiled with immunoSEQ multiplex PCR; TCRdb holds only in-frame clones, not every one. Clone size and V and J calls were adopted from that table, with D and trimming inferred from the DNA. Found here are around 250,000 clones, approximately 82% of them singletons; the top ten hold around 16%. The sequencing input was PBMCs or T cells enriched from blood (not recorded which). This TCR was sampled from a man aged 35 to 55 who had recovered from COVID-19. V gene TRBV12-5 combines with J gene TRBJ2-2; weak D call: TRBD2 (5 bases). For the CDR3, the DNA is TGTGCTAGTTCTGGCGGGTCCACCGGGGAGCTGTTTTTT. Encoded protein: CASSGGSTGELFF. Drawing the rest from reference TRBV12-5 and TRBJ2-2, the complete variable domain is DARVTQTPRHKVTEMGQEVTMRCQPILGHNTVFWYRQTMMQGLELLAYFRNRAPLDDSGMPKDRFSAEMPDATLATLKIQPSEPRDSAVYFCASSGGSTGELFFGEGSRLTVL.